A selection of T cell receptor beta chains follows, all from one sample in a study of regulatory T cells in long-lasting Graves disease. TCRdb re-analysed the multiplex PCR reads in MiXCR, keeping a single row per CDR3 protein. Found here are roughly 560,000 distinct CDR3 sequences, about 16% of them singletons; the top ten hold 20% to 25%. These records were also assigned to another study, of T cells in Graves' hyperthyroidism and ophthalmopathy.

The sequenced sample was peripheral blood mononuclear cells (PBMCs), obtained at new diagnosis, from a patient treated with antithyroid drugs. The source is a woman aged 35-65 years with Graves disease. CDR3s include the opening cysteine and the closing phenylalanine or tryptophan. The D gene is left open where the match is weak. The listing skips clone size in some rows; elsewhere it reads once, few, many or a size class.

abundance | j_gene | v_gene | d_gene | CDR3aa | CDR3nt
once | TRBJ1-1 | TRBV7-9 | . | CASSRAGTEAFF | TGTGCCAGCAGCCGCGCAGGGACTGAAGCTTTCTTT
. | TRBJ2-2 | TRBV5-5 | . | CASDSHPGGELFF | TGTGCCAGCGACTCTCACCCGGGAGGGGAGCTGTTTTTT
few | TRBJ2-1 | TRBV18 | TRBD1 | CASSDRASYNEQFF | TGTGCCAGCTCCGACAGGGCCTCCTACAATGAGCAGTTCTTC
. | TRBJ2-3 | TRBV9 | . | CASSVGRAGLSTDTQCF | TGTGCCAGCAGCGTAGGACGGGCGGGTCTAAGCACAGATACGCAGTGTTTT
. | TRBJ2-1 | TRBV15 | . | CATSRDADRPAYNEQFF | TGTGCCACCAGCAGAGATGCTGATCGCCCGGCCTACAATGAGCAGTTCTTC
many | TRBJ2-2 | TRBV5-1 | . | CASAGLNTGELFF | TGCGCCAGCGCAGGGTTGAACACCGGGGAGCTGTTTTTT
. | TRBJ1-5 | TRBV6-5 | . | CASSSGGASEIGQPQHF | TGTGCCAGCAGTTCGGGAGGCGCGAGTGAAATTGGTCAGCCCCAGCATTTT
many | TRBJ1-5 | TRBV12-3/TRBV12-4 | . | CASSLGRGVYQPQHF | TGTGCCAGCAGTTTAGGGAGGGGAGTGTACCAGCCCCAGCATTTT
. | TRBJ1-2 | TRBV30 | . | CAWSGQGLDYGYTF | TGTGCCTGGAGTGGGCAGGGGTTAGACTATGGCTACACCTTC
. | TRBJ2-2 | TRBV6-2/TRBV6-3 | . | CASSGIGPNTGELFF | TGTGCCAGCAGTGGCATTGGCCCAAACACCGGGGAGCTGTTTTTT
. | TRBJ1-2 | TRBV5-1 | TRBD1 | CASSLAGQGSYGYTF | TGCGCCAGCAGCTTGGCCGGACAGGGATCCTACGGCTACACCTTC
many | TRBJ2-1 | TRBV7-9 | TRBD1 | CASSPAGQGFDEQFF | TGTGCCAGCAGCCCCGCCGGACAGGGATTTGATGAGCAGTTCTTC
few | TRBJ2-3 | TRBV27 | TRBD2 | CASSFLLTAGESDTQYF | TGTGCCAGCAGTTTTCTTTTGACGGCGGGGGAGTCAGATACGCAGTATTTT
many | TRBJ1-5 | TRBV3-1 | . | CASGARYQPQHF | TGTGCCAGTGGGGCGAGGTATCAGCCCCAGCATTTT
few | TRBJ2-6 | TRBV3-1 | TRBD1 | CASSLPVGQGGSGANVLTF | TGTGCCAGCAGCCTACCCGTGGGACAGGGGGGCTCTGGGGCCAACGTCCTGACTTTC
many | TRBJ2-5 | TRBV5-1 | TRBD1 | CASSFRDRETQYF | TGCGCCAGCAGCTTCCGGGACAGAGAGACCCAGTACTTC
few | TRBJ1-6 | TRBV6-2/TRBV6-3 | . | CASSYSLLGAQNSPLHF | TGTGCCAGCAGTTACTCCCTCCTGGGGGCTCAGAATTCACCCCTCCACTTT
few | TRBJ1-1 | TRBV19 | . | CATAVREGTEAFF | TGTGCCACCGCGGTACGGGAGGGCACTGAAGCTTTCTTT
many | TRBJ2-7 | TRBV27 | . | CASSLDGTAGYEQYF | TGTGCCAGCAGTTTAGACGGGACCGCAGGATACGAGCAGTACTTC
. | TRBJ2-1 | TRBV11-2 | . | CASSLDNSEQFF | TGTGCCAGCAGCTTAGATAACAGTGAGCAGTTCTTC
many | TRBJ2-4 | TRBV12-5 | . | CASGADSIAKNIQYF | TGTGCTAGTGGCGCGGACAGCATAGCCAAAAACATTCAGTACTTC
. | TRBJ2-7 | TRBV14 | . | CASSSQGWYEQYF | TGTGCCAGCAGCTCACAGGGATGGTACGAGCAGTACTTC
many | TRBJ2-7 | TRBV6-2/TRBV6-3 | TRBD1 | CASSLDRNSYEQYF | TGTGCCAGCAGTTTGGACAGGAATTCCTACGAGCAGTACTTC
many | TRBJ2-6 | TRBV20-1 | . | CSARAGSGANVLTF | TGCAGTGCTAGGGCGGGCTCTGGGGCCAACGTCCTGACTTTC
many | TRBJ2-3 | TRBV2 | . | CASSSRGGRGDTQYF | TGTGCCAGCAGCTCCAGGGGGGGCCGTGGAGATACGCAGTATTTT
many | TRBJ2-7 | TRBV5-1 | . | CASSFSGSEYEQYF | TGCGCCAGCAGCTTCTCCGGATCCGAATACGAGCAGTACTTC
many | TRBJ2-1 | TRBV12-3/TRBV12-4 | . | CATEGASGYNEQFF | TGTGCCACCGAGGGGGCTAGCGGCTACAATGAGCAGTTCTTC
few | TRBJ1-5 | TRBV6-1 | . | CASSPGRTINQPQHF | TGTGCCAGCAGCCCGGGACGAACAATCAATCAGCCCCAGCATTTT
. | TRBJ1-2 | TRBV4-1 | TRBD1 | CASSQPKKGAQGYTF | TGCGCCAGCAGCCAACCAAAGAAGGGGGCGCAGGGCTACACCTTC
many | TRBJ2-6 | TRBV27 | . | CASSSRGRDVLTF | TGTGCCAGCAGTAGCCGGGGGCGGGACGTCCTGACTTTC
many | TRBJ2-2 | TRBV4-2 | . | CASSQEIGELFF | TGTGCCAGCAGCCAAGAGATCGGGGAGCTGTTTTTT
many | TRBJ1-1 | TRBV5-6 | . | CASSQTLRNTEAFF | TGTGCCAGCAGCCAGACACTACGGAACACTGAAGCTTTCTTT
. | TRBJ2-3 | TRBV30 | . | CACWGLSTDTQYF | TGTGCCTGTTGGGGCCTGAGCACAGATACGCAGTATTTT
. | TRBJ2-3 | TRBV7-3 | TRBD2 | CASSDSGGPRDTQYF | TGTGCCAGCAGCGATAGCGGGGGGCCCAGAGATACGCAGTATTTT
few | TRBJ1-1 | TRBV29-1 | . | CSVAPMNTEAFF | TGCAGCGTTGCCCCCATGAACACTGAAGCTTTCTTT
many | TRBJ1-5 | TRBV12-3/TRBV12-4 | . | CASSRYSNQPQHF | TGTGCCAGCAGTCGATATAGCAATCAGCCCCAGCATTTT
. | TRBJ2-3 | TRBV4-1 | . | CASSQKGRTDTQYF | TGCGCCAGCAGCCAAAAGGGCCGCACAGATACGCAGTATTTT
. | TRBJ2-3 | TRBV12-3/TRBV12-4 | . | CASSLRWGNTDTQYF | TGTGCCAGCAGTCTACGGTGGGGGAACACAGATACGCAGTATTTT
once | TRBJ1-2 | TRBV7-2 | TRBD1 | CASSLPGGYYGYTF | TGTGCCAGCAGCTTGCCAGGGGGTTATTATGGCTACACCTTC
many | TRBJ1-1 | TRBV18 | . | CASSPPKVLNTEAFF | TGTGCCAGCTCACCACCGAAAGTTCTGAACACTGAAGCTTTCTTT
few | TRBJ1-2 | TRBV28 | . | CASSSPGGRGYTF | TGTGCCAGCAGTTCCCCCGGAGGGAGGGGCTACACCTTC
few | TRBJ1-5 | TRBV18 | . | CASSPQEGHNQPQHF | TGTGCCAGCTCACCCCAAGAGGGGCACAATCAGCCCCAGCATTTT
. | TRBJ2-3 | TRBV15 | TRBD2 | CATSRDSLAGGSTQYF | TGTGCCACCAGCAGAGATTCTTTAGCGGGGGGGAGTACGCAGTATTTT
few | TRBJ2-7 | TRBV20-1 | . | CSAERDGSYEQYF | TGCAGTGCTGAAAGGGACGGATCCTACGAGCAGTACTTC
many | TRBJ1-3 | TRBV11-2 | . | CASSLTPGNTIYF | TGTGCCAGCAGCTTAACACCTGGAAACACCATATATTTT
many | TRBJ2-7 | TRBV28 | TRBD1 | CASSSPGQGTGEQYF | TGTGCCAGCAGTTCCCCGGGACAGGGGACGGGAGAGCAGTACTTC
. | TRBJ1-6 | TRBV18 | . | CASSRTRDGGFGNSPLHF | TGTGCCAGCTCACGAACTCGGGATGGAGGGTTCGGGAATTCACCCCTCCACTTT
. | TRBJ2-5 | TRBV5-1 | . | CASSRQVGETQYF | TGCGCCAGCAGCCGTCAGGTGGGGGAGACCCAGTACTTC
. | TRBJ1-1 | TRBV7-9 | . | CASTPPGDTEAFF | TGTGCCAGCACCCCGCCCGGAGACACTGAAGCTTTCTTT
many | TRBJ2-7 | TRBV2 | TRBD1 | CASRDRGRPYEQYF | TGTGCCAGCCGGGACAGGGGGCGACCCTACGAGCAGTACTTC
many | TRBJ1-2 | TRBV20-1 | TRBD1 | CSASKQGDYGYTF | TGCAGTGCTAGCAAGCAGGGGGACTATGGCTACACCTTC
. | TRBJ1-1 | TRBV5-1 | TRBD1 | CASSLSDRVREAFF | TGCGCCAGCAGCTTGTCCGACAGGGTTCGGGAAGCTTTCTTT
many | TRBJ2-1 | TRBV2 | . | CASRPGTPSYNEQFF | TGTGCCAGCAGGCCCGGGACTCCCTCCTACAATGAGCAGTTCTTC